The 20 T cell receptor beta chains below come from one sample, sequenced in a study of a mutant IDH1 vaccine in newly diagnosed glioma. Data came from immunoSEQ multiplex PCR; TCRdb stores just in-frame clones and leaves some out. The table has 50,000 to 60,000 clones, about four fifths seen once. Time point here: week 23, last vaccination. Topical imiquimod was applied with each vaccine dose, which held 300 ug of mutant IDH1 20-mer peptide. These receptors lack a known antigen. Sequences were derived from PBMCs, sampled from a glioma patient whose treatment included an IDH1 peptide vaccine. All receptors come from a man aged 40-55 years with glioma.

The genes are TRBV5-4 and TRBJ2-1; 10 nucleotides line up with TRBD2. The germline V gene has CDR1 SGHNT and CDR2 YYREEE (reference sequence). Trimming cost V 2 bases and J 6 bases; bases outside gene matches: 8. CDR3 length: 16 residues. The CDR3 nucleotides read TGTGCCAGCAGCTTAGAAGCGGGGGGGCACCTCAATGAGCAGTTCTTC. It specifies CASSLEAGGHLNEQFF.

This clone was seen a single time. The chain combines TRBV14 with TRBJ2-2; D assignment may be TRBD1 or TRBD2 (6 bases each). This CDR3 region has 15 residues. Germline V gene sequence: CDR1 SGHDN, CDR2 FVKESK. The V end lost 4 bases, the J end lost 7 bases, and 16 bases lay between the germline ends. CDR3 nucleotide sequence: TGTGCCAGCAGCCGTTTGACGGGGGCGAGCGGGGAGCTGTTTTTT. Translated, it gives CASSRLTGASGELFF.

The rearrangement uses TRBV10-1 and TRBJ2-3; 8 bases fit TRBD2. The V and J ends lost 5 bases and 3 bases, in that order; junction bases with no gene match: 4. In germline, CDR1 is WNHNN, CDR2 SYGVQD (reference sequence). CDR3 size: 14 residues. CDR3 nucleotide sequence: TGCGCCAGCAGTAACGCGGGGGGAACAGATACGCAGTATTTT. Protein: CASSNAGGTDTQYF.

The gene calls are TRBV5-4 and TRBJ2-1; D is perhaps TRBD1 (5 bases). Trimming took 0 bases from V and 4 from J, leaving 20 bases between them. The CDR3 runs 18 residues. Germline assignment: CDR1 SGHNT and CDR2 YYREEE (reference sequence). CDR3 in DNA: TGTGCCAGCAGCTTGGGACTCGAAAGGGGCAGGGCGTACAATGAGCAGTTCTTC. This encodes CASSLGLERGRAYNEQFF.

The chain has TRBV10-3 and TRBJ1-2; possibly TRBD1 for D (6 bases). CDR1 and CDR2 from the germline V gene are ENHRY and SYGVKD. Between the trimmed V and J ends, which lost 6 bases and 3 bases, there was a span of 14 bases. The CDR3 totals 14 residues. For the CDR3, the DNA is TGTGCCATCAGCCTCAACCCAGGGGACTATGGCTACACCTTC. Its protein is CAISLNPGDYGYTF.

As DNA, the CDR3 is TGTGCCACCAGCAGGGGTACTGGAAACACCATATATTTT. Amino acid sequence: CATSRGTGNTIYF. The chain employs TRBV15 and TRBJ1-3; D ambiguous. With 3 bases removed from V and 2 bases from J, the gap between germline ends came to 5 bases. Germline CDR1 reads LNHNV; CDR2 reads YYDKDF (reference sequence). The CDR3 is made up of 13 amino acids.

This sequence joins TRBV4-1 and TRBJ2-1; 10 nucleotides agree with TRBD2. The CDR3 runs 17 residues. The germline V gene encodes CDR1 MGHRA and CDR2 YSYEKL. Unmatched junction bases numbered 13, after V lost 4 bases and J lost 7 bases. CDR3 region: CASSPYYTSGNSNEQFF. The CDR3, as DNA: TGCGCCAGCAGCCCCTATTACACTAGCGGGAATTCTAATGAGCAGTTCTTC.

This chain uses TRBV5-6 with TRBJ1-1; D gene ambiguous. Germline CDR1 and CDR2: SGHDT and YYEEEE. Trimming cost V 4 bases and J 5 bases, with 9 bases left between them. The CDR3 spans 12 residues. The CDR3 protein is CASSPWGTEAFF. For the CDR3, the DNA is TGTGCCAGCAGCCCCTGGGGTACTGAAGCTTTCTTT.

The chain uses TRBV23-1 and TRBJ2-2; TRBD1 matches 9 bases. TRBV23-1 is an ORF for which the function is uncertain. With V trimmed by 0 bases and J by 0 bases, 5 bases remained unmatched. The CDR3 length is 18 residues. The CDR3 is CASSQSRTGDTNTGELFF. CDR3 coding DNA: TGCGCCAGCAGTCAATCGAGGACAGGGGATACGAACACCGGGGAGCTGTTTTTT.

The CDR3 loop is CASSGVGLTGNTIYF. Here the CDR3 DNA reads TGTGCCAGCAGCGGTGTGGGGTTGACTGGAAACACCATATATTTT. J is TRBJ1-3 and V is TRBV9; D not resolved. Trimming took off 3 bases at V and 2 bases at J, with 12 bases between the two ends. This CDR3 region has 15 residues. Germline V gene sequence: CDR1 SGDLS, CDR2 YYNGEE.

In its sample, this clone was seen once. The chain joins TRBV5-6 to TRBJ2-3; unclear D gene. The germline gives CDR1 SGHDT, CDR2 YYEEEE. The CDR3 length is 11 residues. V was shortened by 3 bases and J by 2 bases, with 1 base between the two germline ends. The CDR3 nucleotides read TGTGCCAGCAGCTCCACAGATACGCAGTATTTT. It is translated as CASSSTDTQYF.

The rearrangement joins TRBV6-5 to TRBJ1-1, with TRBD1 identical over 7 bases. The CDR3 sequence is 15 residues long. Trimming at V came to 2 bases and at J to 7 bases, leaving 10 bases not matched to a gene. Germline V gives CDR1 MNHEY, CDR2 SVGAGI. The CDR3 reads CASSYLYGAGGEAFF. DNA for the CDR3: TGTGCCAGCAGTTACCTATATGGGGCAGGGGGTGAAGCTTTCTTT.

V gene TRBV9 combines with J gene TRBJ2-5, with D unclear. Germline V gives CDR1 SGDLS, CDR2 YYNGEE. CDR3 size: 15 residues. Trimming removed 4 bases at V and 2 bases at J, with 15 bases between. CDR3 bases: TGTGCCAGCAGCAAACAAAAGACGGAGCAAGAGACCCAGTACTTC. Its protein is CASSKQKTEQETQYF.

J is TRBJ2-5 and V is TRBV7-2, with D uncertain. This CDR3 is 12 amino acids long. Between the trimmed V and J ends, which lost 4 bases and 5 bases, there was a span of 8 bases. Germline CDR1 is SGHTA and CDR2 is FQGNSA. The CDR3 DNA sequence: TGTGCCAGCAGCTCAAGTATGGAGACCCAGTACTTC. Its translation is CASSSSMETQYF.

With respect to this clone: The germline gene is not matched at one end of the junction; a read error may be the cause. The genes are TRBV29-1 and TRBJ2-5; D gene uncertain. From germline, CDR1 is SQVTM and CDR2 ANQGSEA. The CDR3 contains 12 residues. In DNA, the CDR3 is TGCAGCGTTGAAGCCCCGCCAGAGGCCCAGTACTTC. This gives the protein CSVEAPPEAQYF.

The V gene is TRBV15, the J gene TRBJ2-1, with 9 bases identical to TRBD1. The trim removed 0 bases at V and 5 bases at J, leaving 5 bases unmatched. Germline V lookup: CDR1 LNHNV, CDR2 YYDKDF (reference sequence). CDR3 size: 16 residues. The CDR3 DNA is TGTGCCACCAGCAGAGACCCCGGGACAGGGAACAATGAGCAGTTCTTC. The encoded protein is CATSRDPGTGNNEQFF. The full variable domain, rest sourced from reference TRBV15 and TRBJ2-1, is DAMVIQNPRYQVTQFGKPVTLSCSQTLNHNVMYWYQQKSSQAPKLLFHYYDKDFNNEADTPDNFQSRRPNTSFCFLDIRSPGLGDTAMYLCATSRDPGTGNNEQFFGPGTRLTVL.

This chain links TRBV6-4 with TRBJ2-5; no clear D. This CDR3 region has 16 residues. V lost 2 bases and J lost 3, with 16 bases in between. Germline V gives CDR1 MRHNA, CDR2 SNTAGT. CDR3 amino acids: CASSDSGRLSEETQYF. In DNA, the CDR3 is TGTGCCAGCAGTGACAGTGGGCGGCTTTCTGAAGAGACCCAGTACTTC.

CDR3 nucleotide sequence: TGTGCCAGCAGCCTGCCCGGGACAGGCCAAGAGACCCAGTACTTC. Amino acids: CASSLPGTGQETQYF. The chain joins TRBV5-4 to TRBJ2-5; 8 nucleotides line up with TRBD1. This CDR3 contains 15 residues. J gave up 1 base and V 4 bases, and 6 bases lay outside the gene matches. Germline V lookup: CDR1 SGHNT, CDR2 YYREEE (reference sequence).

In this sample, this clone turned up once. The genes are TRBV5-4 and TRBJ1-6; 9 positions agree with TRBD1. The CDR3 contains 16 residues. Germline CDR1 reads SGHNT; CDR2 reads YYREEE (reference sequence). V shed 4 bases, J shed 10 bases, and the junction held 12 bases outside the gene matches. This chain's CDR3 is CASSPGPGQGFSPLHF. DNA for the CDR3: TGTGCCAGCAGCCCGGGCCCGGGACAGGGTTTCTCACCCCTCCACTTT. The variable domain in full, completed from reference TRBV5-4 and TRBJ1-6, reads ETGVTQSPTHLIKTRGQQVTLRCSSQSGHNTVSWYQQALGQGPQFIFQYYREEENGRGNFPPRFSGLQFPNYSSELNVNALELDDSALYLCASSPGPGQGFSPLHFGNGTRLTVT.

The CDR3 loop is CSAQTGVYGYTF. The DNA for the CDR3 is TGCAGCGCCCAAACAGGGGTCTATGGCTACACCTTC. This chain links TRBV29-1 with TRBJ1-2; 7 bases are a match to TRBD1. V lost 7 bases to trimming and J lost 4 bases; unmatched junction nucleotides: 6. The germline V gene encodes CDR1 SQVTM and CDR2 ANQGSEA. CDR3 length: 12 amino acids.